This T cell receptor beta chain was recorded in a study of blood T cell repertoires in COVID-19. This clone was found once. Profiling relied on immunoSEQ multiplex PCR, and the TCRdb table lists in-frame clones only, not all of them. The sample lists over 85,000 clones, 80% to 90% seen once, with more than 0.85% in the top ten. V was clipped by 3 bases and J by 6 bases, with 11 bases between them. The germline gives CDR1 DFQATT, CDR2 SNEGSKA (reference sequence). The CDR3 runs to 12 residues. The source material was peripheral blood. The TCR was taken from a human donor in a cohort sampled during active COVID-19. V is TRBV20-1 and J is TRBJ1-1, with a possible D match to TRBD1 (6 bases). CDR3 sequence reads: CSASSWGPEAFF. CDR3 DNA: TGCAGTGCTAGTAGTTGGGGGCCTGAAGCTTTCTTT.